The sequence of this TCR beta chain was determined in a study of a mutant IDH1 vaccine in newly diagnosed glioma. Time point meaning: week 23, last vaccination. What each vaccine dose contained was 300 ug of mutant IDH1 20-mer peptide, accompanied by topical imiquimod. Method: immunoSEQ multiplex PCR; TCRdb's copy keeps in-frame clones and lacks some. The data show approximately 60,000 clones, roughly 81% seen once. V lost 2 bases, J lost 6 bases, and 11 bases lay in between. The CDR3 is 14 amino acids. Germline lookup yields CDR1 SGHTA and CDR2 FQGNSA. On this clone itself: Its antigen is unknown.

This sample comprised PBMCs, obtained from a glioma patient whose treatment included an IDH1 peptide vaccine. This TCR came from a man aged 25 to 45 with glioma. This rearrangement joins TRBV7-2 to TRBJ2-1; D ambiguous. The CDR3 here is CASSLWRSSNEQFF. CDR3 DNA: TGTGCCAGCAGCTTATGGCGCTCATCCAATGAGCAGTTCTTC.